These 4 T cell receptor beta chains share one sample of origin, sequenced in a study of blood T cells in healthy people across ages. With a J-beta primer mix and a sample-barcoded 5' primer, a second PCR ran about 6 to 11 cycles. TCRdb passed the 5' RACE reads through MiXCR, listing each CDR3 protein once. The table has 700,000 to 900,000 distinct CDR3 sequences, roughly 25% seen once. This sample was also put to use in a study of T cells of mothers and their children.

What was sequenced was blood. The receptors were gathered from a boy younger than 18 in good health.

The V call is TRBV5-1, the J call TRBJ2-5; tentative D call: TRBD1 (5 bases). Germline lookup yields CDR1 SGHRS and CDR2 YFSETQ. CDR3 length: 15 amino acids. Trimming shortened V by 4 bases and J by 2 bases, and 15 bases separated the two germline ends. The CDR3 nucleotides read TGCGCCAGCAGCACAGGAAGGAATACTCAAGAGACCCAGTACTTC. Protein product: CASSTGRNTQETQYF.

The chain links TRBV6-6 to TRBJ1-1, with D maybe TRBD1 (6 bases). There are 14 residues in the CDR3. V was pared by 0 bases and J by 4 bases, with 9 bases between. Germline CDR1 reads MNHNY; CDR2 reads SVGAGI (reference sequence). DNA of the CDR3: TGTGCCAGCAGTTACTCGGGGGCGTCCACTGAAGCTTTCTTT. Protein product: CASSYSGASTEAFF.

This clonotype was observed a handful of times. The chain has TRBV12-3 or TRBV12-4 and TRBJ2-3, with a possible D match to TRBD1 (6 bases). Deletions cut 6 bases from V and 2 bases from J, with 18 bases between. There are 16 residues in the CDR3. The CDR3 DNA is TGTGCCAGCAGCCCAGGGGCGCAGGGATACACAGATACGCAGTATTTT. Amino acid sequence: CASSPGAQGYTDTQYF.

This clonotype came up a few times. The gene calls are TRBV29-1 and TRBJ2-5; D unclear. The CDR3 length is 12 residues. The germline gives CDR1 SQVTM, CDR2 ANQGSEA. V lost 5 bases, J lost 5 bases, and 12 bases lay in between. The CDR3 region is CSVSPDPETQYF. Here the CDR3 DNA reads TGCAGCGTTTCCCCGGATCCTGAGACCCAGTACTTC.